This TCR beta chain was observed in a study of control samples from healthy donors and cancer patients. This clone has only one observation. This CDR3 is 15 amino acids long. CDR1 is MNHNY and CDR2 is SVGAGI in the germline V gene (reference sequence). The V end was cut by 5 bases, the J end by 4 bases, with 14 bases between. Sequencing used immunoSEQ multiplex PCR; TCRdb keeps in-frame clones, though not all of them. The data show approximately 150,000 clones, approximately 94% seen once. Sequenced: PBMCs. The TCR was taken from a man between 60 and 75 years old with colorectal cancer. The chain employs TRBV6-6 and TRBJ1-4; perhaps TRBD1 as D (5 bases). CDR3 bases: TGTGCCAGCAGTAACGCCGGGACGGATAATGAAAAACTGTTTTTT. Amino acid sequence: CASSNAGTDNEKLFF.